This T cell receptor beta chain was observed in a study of shared clonotypes between healthy human individuals. The CDR3 totals 14 residues. V lost 5 bases, J lost 2 bases, and 13 bases lay in between. CDR1 SGHNT and CDR2 YENEEA come from the germline V gene. Libraries were prepared by immunoSEQ multiplex PCR; TCRdb keeps only in-frame clonotypes and omits some of them. Of approximately 740,000 clones detected, about 91% appear once; the ten largest clones hold more than 20%. CD45RO-negative, CCR7-selected cells formed the naive CD8 fraction, which excluded terminally differentiated effector memory CD45RA+ cells.

The chain uses TRBV11-3 and TRBJ2-7; D unresolved. The sample was naive CD8+ T cells sorted from blood. The sequence came from a man aged 25 to 40 in good health. CDR3 DNA: TGTGCCAGCAGCCTGGACGCAACGGCCTACGAGCAGTACTTC. Its translation: CASSLDATAYEQYF.